The next 29 T cell receptor beta chains were all read from a single sample in a study of blood T cell repertoires in COVID-19. TCRdb keeps only in-frame clones here, not all; method: immunoSEQ multiplex PCR. This table has some 150,000 clones, 88% appearing once. The sequenced sample was peripheral blood. These receptors all come from a woman aged 55-69 years with acute or convalescent COVID-19.

In regard to this clone: Other nucleotide sequences in the sample specify the same CDR3. The chain combines TRBV19 with TRBJ1-2; no reliable D call. This CDR3 region has 13 residues. Germline values: CDR1 LNHDA, CDR2 SQIVND (reference sequence). V was clipped by 3 bases and J by 2 bases, with 7 bases between them. This CDR3 reads CASSISRNYGYTF. The CDR3 nucleotides are TGTGCCAGTAGTATCAGCAGGAACTATGGCTACACCTTC.

The chain carries TRBV5-7 and TRBJ1-2; 9 bases agree with TRBD1. TRBV5-7 carries the ORF label, with uncertain function. V trimming: 4 bases; J trimming: 5 bases; junction bases outside the gene matches: 18. CDR3 length: 18 residues. As DNA, the CDR3 is TGTGCCAGCAGCAACCACAGGGGGCAAAAAGGGAGTGGATATGGCTACACCTTC. It translates to CASSNHRGQKGSGYGYTF.

CDR3 protein: CASSPREGNSPLHF. The DNA of the CDR3 is TGTGCCAGCAGTCCGAGGGAGGGAAATTCACCCCTCCACTTT. V and J are TRBV2 and TRBJ1-6; D is unresolved. The CDR3 consists of 14 residues. Germline V CDR1 and CDR2: SNHLY, FYNNEI. Trimming stripped 5 bases from V and 7 bases from J, with 12 bases between.

This chain joins TRBV3-1 (or the pseudogene TRBV3-2) and TRBJ1-1; the D gene is possibly TRBD1 (5 bases). V was trimmed by 1 base and J by 0 bases, leaving 12 bases between them. The CDR3 is 16 amino acids. In germline, CDR1 is LGHDT, CDR2 YNNKEL (reference sequence). CDR3 DNA: TGTGCCAGCAGCCAAGGAGGGTGGGGGGTGAACACTGAAGCTTTCTTT. Residues: CASSQGGWGVNTEAFF.

V is TRBV28 and J is TRBJ2-5; D is uncertain. CDR1 and CDR2 (germline): MDHEN, SYDVKM. This CDR3 comprises 13 residues. Trimming took 5 bases from V and 4 from J, leaving 11 bases between them. This chain's CDR3 is CASSPRITETQYF. The CDR3, as DNA: TGTGCCAGCAGTCCGCGGATTACAGAGACCCAGTACTTC.

The CDR3 bases are TGCAGTGCCGCTAAAGGACAGGACCGGTTCTTC. It yields the protein CSAAKGQDRFF. V usage is TRBV20-1 and J usage is TRBJ2-1; the match to TRBD1 covers 7 bases. The V segment lost 6 bases and the J segment 15 bases; nucleotides outside the gene matches: 11. In germline, CDR1 is DFQATT, CDR2 SNEGSKA (reference sequence). This CDR3 is built from 11 residues.

This clone was seen only a few times. The chain joins TRBV3-1 (or the pseudogene TRBV3-2) to TRBJ2-5, with 9 bases aligning to TRBD1. Trimming cost V 3 bases and J 4 bases; bases outside gene matches: 6. This CDR3 region has 15 residues. Germline V gene sequence: CDR1 LGHDT, CDR2 YNNKEL (reference sequence). The CDR3 DNA reads as TGTGCCAGCAGCCAGGAACCGACAGGGGGAGAGACCCAGTACTTC. This translates into CASSQEPTGGETQYF.

The rearrangement uses TRBV7-4 and TRBJ1-6, with TRBD1 matching 7 bases. The CDR3 contains 15 residues. CDR1 SGHVT and CDR2 SQSDAQ come from the germline V gene. The V segment lost 2 bases and the J segment 5 bases; nucleotides outside the gene matches: 3. The CDR3 region has the DNA TGTGCCAGCAGCTTAAGGGGGCGGGATAATTCACCCCTCCACTTT. Its translation: CASSLRGRDNSPLHF. The complete variable domain, with remaining parts taken from reference TRBV7-4 and TRBJ1-6, reads GAGVSQSPRYKVAKRGRDVALRCDSISGHVTLYWYRQTLGQGSEVLTYSQSDAQRDKSGRPSGRFSAERPERSVSTLKIQRTEQGDSAVYLCASSLRGRDNSPLHFGNGTRLTVT.

CDR3 sequence reads: CASSQPQALGGKTQYF. In nucleotides, the CDR3 is TGCGCCAGCAGCCAACCCCAGGCATTAGGAGGGAAGACCCAGTACTTC. The chain carries TRBV4-1 and TRBJ2-5, with D maybe TRBD2 (6 bases). Per the germline V gene, CDR1 is MGHRA and CDR2 is YSYEKL. Trimming pared 2 bases from V and 6 bases from J, leaving 19 bases between. The CDR3 has 16 residues.

This sequence joins TRBV5-1 and TRBJ2-1, with TRBD2 matching over 9 bases. This CDR3 is built from 15 residues. Germline V CDR1 and CDR2: SGHRS, YFSETQ. After removal of 0 bases from V and 3 bases from J, the junction contained 1 base not matched to a gene. The CDR3 sequence is CASSLGAGGYNEQFF. In DNA, the CDR3 is TGCGCCAGCAGCTTGGGAGCGGGGGGCTACAATGAGCAGTTCTTC. Based on the CDR3 plus reference TRBV5-1 and TRBJ2-1, the full variable domain is KAGVTQTPRYLIKTRGQQVTLSCSPISGHRSVSWYQQTPGQGLQFLFEYFSETQRNKGNFPGRFSGRQFSNSRSEMNVSTLELGDSALYLCASSLGAGGYNEQFFGPGTRLTVL.

This clone has just a few counts. The genes are TRBV15 and TRBJ1-1, with no clear D. The germline V and J ends were trimmed by 8 bases and 0 bases, with 13 bases remaining between them. The CDR3 contains 14 residues. CDR1 is LNHNV and CDR2 is YYDKDF in the germline V gene (reference sequence). CDR3 coding DNA: TGTGCCACCCTGGGCGGGGTGATGAACACTGAAGCTTTCTTT. This sequence encodes CATLGGVMNTEAFF.

The CDR3: CASSRGMSNQPQHF. The CDR3 nucleotides are TGTGCCAGCTCCCGAGGCATGTCCAATCAGCCCCAGCATTTT. The chain combines TRBV19 with TRBJ1-5; no reliable D call. Germline CDR1 is LNHDA and CDR2 is SQIVND (reference sequence). V shed 9 bases and J shed 3 bases, with 15 bases lying between them. The CDR3 has 14 residues.

V is TRBV14 and J is TRBJ2-2; D not certain. This CDR3 contains 13 residues. Germline V lookup: CDR1 SGHDN, CDR2 FVKESK. V dropped 4 bases and J dropped 5 bases, with 8 bases sitting between them. The CDR3 here is CASSPLRTGELFF. The DNA for the CDR3 is TGTGCCAGCAGCCCCCTCCGTACCGGGGAGCTGTTTTTT.

The chain links TRBV5-8 to TRBJ2-3; 10 bases line up with TRBD1. CDR1 SGHTS and CDR2 YDEGEE come from the germline V gene. The V gene end was trimmed by 4 bases and the J gene end by 0 bases; junction bases not matched to a gene: 5. The CDR3 length is 16 residues. As DNA, the CDR3 is TGTGCCAGCAGCGTCGACAGGGGGCTGAGCACAGATACGCAGTATTTT. Its protein is CASSVDRGLSTDTQYF. Filled out from reference TRBV5-8 and TRBJ2-3, the complete variable domain reads EAGVTQSPTHLIKTRGQQATLRCSPISGHTSVYWYQQALGLGLQFLLWYDEGEERNRGNFPPRFSGRQFPNYSSELNVNALELEDSALYLCASSVDRGLSTDTQYFGPGTRLTVL.

This chain links TRBV19 with TRBJ2-7, with 9 bases fitting TRBD1. This CDR3 contains 15 residues. Germline V gene lookup returns CDR1 LNHDA and CDR2 SQIVND (reference sequence). V was clipped by 4 bases and J by 6 bases; unmatched bases: 10. The chain's CDR3 is CASSTGTGRRTEQYF. The CDR3 nucleotides read TGTGCCAGTAGTACCGGGACAGGGAGAAGGACCGAGCAGTACTTC.

The sample holds a few counts of this clone. The rearrangement joins TRBV2 to TRBJ1-1; D unresolved. Trimming left V 8 bases short and J 4 bases short, with 14 bases between. The CDR3 totals 13 residues. Germline CDR1 and CDR2: SNHLY and FYNNEI. The CDR3 sequence: CASSVGRGTEAFF. In nucleotides, the CDR3 is TGTGCCAGCTCGGTCGGGAGAGGCACTGAAGCTTTCTTT.

The chain has TRBV5-6 and TRBJ2-5; 9 nucleotides match TRBD1. This CDR3 contains 17 residues. V lost 1 base to trimming and J lost 5 bases; unmatched junction nucleotides: 12. Germline lookup yields CDR1 SGHDT and CDR2 YYEEEE. The CDR3 DNA reads as TGTGCCAGCAGCTTGTCCACAGGGGGCCTCATCGGGGAGACCCAGTACTTC. Translation gives CASSLSTGGLIGETQYF. The full variable domain, completed using reference TRBV5-6 and TRBJ2-5, is DAGVTQSPTHLIKTRGQQVTLRCSPKSGHDTVSWYQQALGQGPQFIFQYYEEEERQRGNFPDRFSGHQFPNYSSELNVNALLLGDSALYLCASSLSTGGLIGETQYFGPGTRLLVL.

This chain connects TRBV30 to TRBJ1-2; possibly TRBD1 for D (5 bases). Trimming took off 1 base at V and 5 bases at J, with 11 bases between the two ends. CDR3 size: 13 residues. Germline V gene sequence: CDR1 GTSNPN, CDR2 SVGIG (reference sequence). CDR3 sequence: CAWSGGGKYGYTF. In DNA, the CDR3 is TGTGCCTGGAGTGGGGGGGGAAAGTATGGCTACACCTTC.

This sequence joins TRBV19 and TRBJ1-2, with D hard to call. CDR3 length: 15 residues. Trimming cost V 6 bases and J 5 bases, with 19 bases left between them. Germline CDR1 LNHDA, CDR2 SQIVND (reference sequence). The CDR3 protein is CASSPHLAIPYGYTF. Here the CDR3 DNA reads TGTGCCAGTAGCCCACACCTGGCAATTCCTTATGGCTACACCTTC.

The chain combines TRBV5-1 with TRBJ2-7; D is unclear. V was clipped by 4 bases and J by 3 bases, with 11 bases between them. This CDR3 is built from 13 residues. The germline V gene encodes CDR1 SGHRS and CDR2 YFSETQ. The CDR3 nucleotides read TGCGCCAGCAGCCAGACCGGCGGCTACGAGCAGTACTTC. Translated, it gives CASSQTGGYEQYF.

V and J are TRBV2 and TRBJ1-5; no definite D call. The V end lost 2 bases, the J end lost 2 bases, and 10 bases lay between the germline ends. Looked up from germline, CDR1 is SNHLY and CDR2 is FYNNEI. This CDR3 comprises 15 residues. CDR3 sequence: CASSERFDGNQPQHF. DNA for the CDR3: TGTGCCAGCAGTGAACGGTTTGATGGCAATCAGCCCCAGCATTTT. Together with reference TRBV2 and TRBJ1-5, the CDR3 gives the full variable domain: EPEVTQTPSHQVTQMGQEVILRCVPISNHLYFYWYRQILGQKVEFLVSFYNNEISEKSEIFDDQFSVERPDGSNFTLKIRSTKLEDSAMYFCASSERFDGNQPQHFGDGTRLSIL.

The chain couples TRBV3-1 (or the pseudogene TRBV3-2) to TRBJ1-1, with D perhaps matching TRBD1 (6 bases). With 3 bases removed from V and 7 bases from J, the gap between germline ends came to 15 bases. Germline assignment: CDR1 LGHDT and CDR2 YNNKEL (reference sequence). The CDR3 runs 14 residues. The CDR3 protein is CASSQVSGDGEAFF. DNA for the CDR3: TGTGCCAGCAGCCAGGTCTCAGGGGACGGTGAAGCTTTCTTT.

The chain's CDR3 is CASTSSGTDTQYF. CDR3 sequence (DNA): TGTGCCAGCACCTCCAGCGGCACAGATACGCAGTATTTT. The V and J genes are TRBV12-3 or TRBV12-4 and TRBJ2-3; D call uncertain. V dropped 7 bases and J dropped 1 base, with 9 bases sitting between them. The CDR3 runs 13 residues.

The rearrangement joins TRBV29-1 to TRBJ1-1; 7 positions match TRBD1. This CDR3 region has 14 residues. The germline gives CDR1 SQVTM, CDR2 ANQGSEA. Trimming removed 6 bases from V and 0 bases from J; junction bases left unmatched: 7. As DNA, the CDR3 is TGCAGCGTGGATGAGACAGGGTTGAACACTGAAGCTTTCTTT. The encoded protein is CSVDETGLNTEAFF.

The chain is built from TRBV9 and TRBJ1-2, with D possibly being TRBD1 (5 bases). Germline CDR1 SGDLS, CDR2 YYNGEE. V gave up 4 bases and J gave up 6 bases, with 19 bases separating them. The CDR3 is 15 amino acids. CDR3 loop: CASSSPTREVNGYTF. The CDR3 region has the DNA TGTGCCAGCAGCTCCCCTACCAGGGAAGTGAATGGCTACACCTTC.

The V gene is TRBV19, the J gene TRBJ2-1, with TRBD1 as a possible D gene (5 bases). V lost 3 bases to trimming and J lost 1 base, with 13 bases between them. This CDR3 is 16 amino acids long. In germline, CDR1 is LNHDA, CDR2 SQIVND (reference sequence). The DNA for the CDR3 is TGTGCCAGTAGTATCTCCTACAGGCGATCCTACAATGAGCAGTTCTTC. Translated: CASSISYRRSYNEQFF. Supplemented by reference TRBV19 and TRBJ2-1, the full variable domain reads DGGITQSPKYLFRKEGQNVTLSCEQNLNHDAMYWYRQDPGQGLRLIYYSQIVNDFQKGDIAEGYSVSREKKESFPLTVTSAQKNPTAFYLCASSISYRRSYNEQFFGPGTRLTVL.

V is TRBV6-2 or TRBV6-3 and J is TRBJ1-1; unclear D gene. The CDR3 consists of 12 residues. V lost 4 bases to trimming and J lost 8 bases, with 11 bases between them. Per the germline V gene, CDR1 is MNHEY and CDR2 is SVGEGT. The chain's CDR3 is CASSFAAAEAFF. In DNA form, the CDR3 reads TGTGCCAGCAGTTTCGCAGCGGCGGAAGCTTTCTTT.

The chain has TRBV19 and TRBJ1-6; maybe TRBD1 (5 bases). Germline V CDR1 and CDR2: LNHDA, SQIVND (reference sequence). V was cut by 3 bases and J by 7 bases, with 10 bases left in between. The CDR3 runs to 14 residues. The CDR3 DNA follows: TGTGCCAGTAGTATTCGGGGGTACAATTCACCCCTCCACTTT. The encoded protein is CASSIRGYNSPLHF.

The genes are TRBV28 and TRBJ2-5, with 10 bases matching TRBD2. Per germline, CDR1 MDHEN and CDR2 SYDVKM. Trimming cost V 7 bases and J 1 base; bases outside gene matches: 12. CDR3 length equals 17 residues. CDR3 amino acids: CASTSGGASWGQETQYF. The CDR3 DNA follows: TGTGCCAGCACGAGCGGGGGGGCCTCTTGGGGCCAAGAGACCCAGTACTTC.